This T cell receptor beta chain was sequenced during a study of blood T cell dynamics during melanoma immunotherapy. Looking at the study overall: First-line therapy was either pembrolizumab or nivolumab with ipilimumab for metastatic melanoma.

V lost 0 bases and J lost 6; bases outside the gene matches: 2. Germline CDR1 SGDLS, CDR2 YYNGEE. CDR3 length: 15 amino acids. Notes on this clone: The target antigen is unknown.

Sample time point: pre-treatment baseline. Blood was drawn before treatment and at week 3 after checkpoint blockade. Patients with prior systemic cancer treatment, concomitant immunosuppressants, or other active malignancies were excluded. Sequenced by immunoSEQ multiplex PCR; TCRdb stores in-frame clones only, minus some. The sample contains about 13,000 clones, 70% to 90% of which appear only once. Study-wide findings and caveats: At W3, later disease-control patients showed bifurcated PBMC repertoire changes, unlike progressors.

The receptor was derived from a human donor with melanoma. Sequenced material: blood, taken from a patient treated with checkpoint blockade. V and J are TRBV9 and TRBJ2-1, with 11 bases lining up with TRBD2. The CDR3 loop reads CASSVVAGGFNEQFF. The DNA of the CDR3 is TGTGCCAGCAGCGTAGTAGCGGGGGGGTTCAATGAGCAGTTCTTC.